This entry describes one T cell receptor (beta chain). In the authors' methods: The authors estimated nucleated cell counts from reference gene primer amplification. The assay was immunoSEQ multiplex PCR, and TCRdb's table has in-frame clones only and misses some. V, J and clone size derive from that table, while D and trimming were established from the DNA sequence. The sample holds a few hundred thousand clones; around 91% are singletons and the top ten take more than 0.95%. This specimen belongs to a study of blood T cell repertoires in COVID-19. The germline V gene encodes CDR1 KGHSH and CDR2 LQKENI. V was clipped by 8 bases and J by 2 bases; unmatched bases: 6. The CDR3 runs to 14 residues.

Sequenced material: PBMCs or T cells enriched from blood (not recorded which). The receptor comes from a man aged 30 to 39 who had recovered from COVID-19. The chain is built from TRBV18 and TRBJ1-5; 7 bases align to TRBD1. In DNA, the CDR3 is TGTGCCAGCACCACAGGGGTAGGCAATCAGCCCCAGCATTTT. Its protein is CASTTGVGNQPQHF.